This T cell receptor (beta chain) was observed in a study of cytomegalovirus exposure and HLA in healthy donors. Study-level findings and limits: The study recorded 150 to 200 TCR beta chains that were cytomegalovirus-associated.

Donors had nominal health at sampling but likely had unrecorded immune exposures. The CDR3 has 15 amino acids. CDR1 is MGHRA, CDR2 YSYEKL, per germline. V dropped 1 base and J dropped 0 bases, with 7 bases sitting between them. PCR amplification relied on 60 Vbeta primers (plus 13 Jbeta primers). Assay used: immunoSEQ multiplex PCR; TCRdb lists only in-frame clones, some missing. The repertoire has some 96,000 clones, 76% of them found once; the top ten carry 2% to 2.5%. On this clone itself: Its antigen is unknown.

This chain connects TRBV4-1 to TRBJ1-3; D is unclear. The sample consisted of PBMCs. The receptor was derived from a middle-aged man in good health and CMV-seronegative. The CDR3 loop reads CASSQVGDSGNTIYF. DNA for the CDR3: TGCGCCAGCAGCCAAGTTGGAGACTCTGGAAACACCATATATTTT.